The rows below give T cell receptor beta chains drawn from one sample of a study of cytomegalovirus exposure and HLA in healthy donors. Profiled with immunoSEQ multiplex PCR; TCRdb holds only in-frame clones, not every one. This table has 130,000 to 150,000 clones, 65% to 85% appearing once. The sequencing sample was made of PBMCs. The receptors stem from a male donor in good health and CMV-seronegative. Both conserved end residues are part of each CDR3. The D gene is left open where the match is weak. For some rows the clone size is stated as once, few or many, or as a class when expanded; others skip it.

D	V	size	J	length	DNA	CDR3
NA	TRBV7-8	few	TRBJ1-1	12	TGTGCCAGCAGCTTAGTGGACGGGAGTGCTTTCTTT	CASSLVDGSAFF
NA	TRBV13	NA	TRBJ2-7	14	TGTGCCAGCAGCTTAGGTGTGGCGGTCGGCGAGCAGTACTTC	CASSLGVAVGEQYF
NA	TRBV28	NA	TRBJ2-3	15	TGTGCCAGCAGTTTGCGGGGGCTAAGCACAGATACGCAGTATTTT	CASSLRGLSTDTQYF
TRBD1	TRBV20-1	NA	TRBJ1-2	11	TGCAGTGCTAGAGGGGCAGGGGGAGACACCTTC	CSARGAGGDTF
NA	TRBV4-1	NA	TRBJ2-3	15	TGCGCCAGCAGCCAAGAATGGGCTAGCACAGATACGCAGTATTTT	CASSQEWASTDTQYF
NA	TRBV5-8	NA	TRBJ1-1	13	TGTGCCAGCAGCTTAGGGAGGGGGACTGAAGCTTTCTTT	CASSLGRGTEAFF
TRBD1	TRBV6-5	NA	TRBJ1-2	14	TGTGCCAGCAGTTACATCGGACAGGACTATGGCTACACCTTC	CASSYIGQDYGYTF
NA	TRBV5-1	NA	TRBJ2-1	16	TGCGCCAGCAGCTTTTCAGCTAGCAGCCTCTACAATGAGCAGTTCTTC	CASSFSASSLYNEQFF
TRBD1	TRBV6-5	NA	TRBJ1-1	16	TGTGCCAGCAGTTACAGCCAGGGGGGAATGAACACTGAAGCTTTCTTT	CASSYSQGGMNTEAFF
NA	TRBV4-1	NA	TRBJ1-2	14	TGCGCCAGCAGCCAAGAGGAACAGATCTATGGCTACACCTTC	CASSQEEQIYGYTF
TRBD2	TRBV4-1	NA	TRBJ2-1	17	TGCGCCAGCAGCAAGACTCCGGGACTAGCAACTTACGATGAGCAGTTCTTC	CASSKTPGLATYDEQFF
TRBD1	TRBV9	NA	TRBJ2-7	14	TGTGCCAGCAGCCCCGGGACAGGGGCCCACGAGCAGTACTTC	CASSPGTGAHEQYF
TRBD1	TRBV10-3	NA	TRBJ2-7	16	TGTGCCACGGGGCGCCCAACAGGGGCTCCGACCTACGAGCAGTACTTC	CATGRPTGAPTYEQYF
NA	TRBV7-9	few	TRBJ1-1	12	TGTGCCGGACTGGAAACAACGGGTGAAGCTTTCTTT	CAGLETTGEAFF
TRBD2	TRBV5-1	NA	TRBJ2-3	16	TGCGCCAGCAGGGGGGGACTAGCGGGAAACACAGATACGCAGTATTTT	CASRGGLAGNTDTQYF
NA	TRBV11-3	few	TRBJ2-7	16	TGTGCCAGCAGCTTAGATCAGGGAGGTTTTACAGGCGAGCAGTACTTC	CASSLDQGGFTGEQYF
TRBD1	TRBV29-1	NA	TRBJ2-5	12	TGCAGCGCACCGACAGGGGGAGAGACCCAGTACTTC	CSAPTGGETQYF
NA	TRBV19	NA	TRBJ2-1	16	TGTGCCAGTAGTCGGATAGGGGGGGACCGGTACAATGAGCAGTTCTTC	CASSRIGGDRYNEQFF
NA	TRBV28	NA	TRBJ1-2	15	TGTGCCAGCAGCGGACCGATCAGGGGAAATCGTGGCTACACCTTC	CASSGPIRGNRGYTF
NA	TRBV28	NA	TRBJ1-2	14	TGTGCCAGCAGTTTACAATCGGAGTACTATGGCTACACCTTC	CASSLQSEYYGYTF
NA	TRBV6-5	NA	TRBJ2-2	12	TGTGCCAGCAGTTACCGAAGAGAGGAGCTGTTTTTT	CASSYRREELFF
NA	TRBV6-5	NA	TRBJ1-4	14	TGTGCCAGCAGCACCAGGGGTGACGATGAAAAACTGTTTTTT	CASSTRGDDEKLFF
TRBD1	TRBV28	NA	TRBJ2-7	15	TGTGCCAGCAGTTTATGGGGGGACAGCTCCTACGAGCAGTACTTC	CASSLWGDSSYEQYF
TRBD1	TRBV27	few	TRBJ2-3	14	TGTGCCAGCAGTTTAAGCAGGGGGACAGATACGCAGTATTTT	CASSLSRGTDTQYF
TRBD1	TRBV4-1	NA	TRBJ1-1	15	TGCGCCAGCAGCCGGGTACAGGGACAGGGAACTGAAGCTTTCTTT	CASSRVQGQGTEAFF
TRBD2	TRBV6-5	NA	TRBJ2-1	16	TGTGCCAGCAGTTACTCGCCCGGGACTAGTAGAGATGAGCAGTTCTTC	CASSYSPGTSRDEQFF
TRBD1	TRBV7-9	NA	TRBJ1-6	16	TGTGCCAGCAGCTATGGGACAGCGAGCTATAATTCACCCCTCCACTTT	CASSYGTASYNSPLHF
TRBD1	TRBV30	NA	TRBJ1-5	15	TGTGCCTGGAGTGGACAGGGGGGTTACAATCAGCCCCAGCATTTT	CAWSGQGGYNQPQHF